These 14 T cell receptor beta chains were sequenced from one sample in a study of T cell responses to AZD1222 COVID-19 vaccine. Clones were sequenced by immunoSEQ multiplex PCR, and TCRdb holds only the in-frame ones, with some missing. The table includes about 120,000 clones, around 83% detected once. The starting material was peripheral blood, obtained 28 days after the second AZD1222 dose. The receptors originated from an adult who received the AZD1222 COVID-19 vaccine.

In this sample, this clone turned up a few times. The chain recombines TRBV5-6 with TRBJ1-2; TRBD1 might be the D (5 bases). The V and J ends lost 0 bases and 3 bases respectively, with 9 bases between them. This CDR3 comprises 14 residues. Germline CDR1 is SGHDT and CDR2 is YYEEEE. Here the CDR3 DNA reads TGTGCCAGCAGCTTGGTGACAGTATACTATGGCTACACCTTC. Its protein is CASSLVTVYYGYTF.

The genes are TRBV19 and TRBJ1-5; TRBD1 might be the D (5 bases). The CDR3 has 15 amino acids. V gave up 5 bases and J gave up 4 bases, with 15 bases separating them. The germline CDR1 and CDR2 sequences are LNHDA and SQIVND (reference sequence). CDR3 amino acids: CASSAPGTVNQPQHF. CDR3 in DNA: TGTGCCAGTAGTGCTCCCGGGACCGTTAATCAGCCCCAGCATTTT.

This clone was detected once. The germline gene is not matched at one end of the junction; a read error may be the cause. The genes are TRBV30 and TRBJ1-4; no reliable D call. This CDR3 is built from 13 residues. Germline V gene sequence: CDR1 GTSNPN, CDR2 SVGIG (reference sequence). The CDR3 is CAWKRNPKEKLFF. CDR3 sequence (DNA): TGTGCCTGGAAAAGGAATCCTAAGGAAAAACTGTTTTTT.

CDR3 amino acids: CASSLSGNQPQHF. The CDR3, as DNA: TGTGCCAGCTCACTCTCAGGTAATCAGCCCCAGCATTTT. The chain links TRBV18 to TRBJ1-5; unclear D gene. CDR1 is KGHSH and CDR2 is LQKENI in the germline V gene. V lost 4 bases and J 4 bases, leaving 8 bases between the germline ends. There are 13 residues in the CDR3.

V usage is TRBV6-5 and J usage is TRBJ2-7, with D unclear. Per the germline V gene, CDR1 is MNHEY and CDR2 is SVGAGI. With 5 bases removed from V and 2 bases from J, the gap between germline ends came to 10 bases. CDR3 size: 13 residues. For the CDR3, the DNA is TGTGCCAGCAGTATCCTGAGAGCCTACGAGCAGTACTTC. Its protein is CASSILRAYEQYF.

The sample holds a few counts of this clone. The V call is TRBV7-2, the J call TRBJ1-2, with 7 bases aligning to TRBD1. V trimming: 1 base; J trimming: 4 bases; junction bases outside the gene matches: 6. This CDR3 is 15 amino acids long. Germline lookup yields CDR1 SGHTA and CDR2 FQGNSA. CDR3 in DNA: TGTGCCAGCAGCTTAGGGGACAGACGAGTCTATGGCTACACCTTC. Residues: CASSLGDRRVYGYTF.

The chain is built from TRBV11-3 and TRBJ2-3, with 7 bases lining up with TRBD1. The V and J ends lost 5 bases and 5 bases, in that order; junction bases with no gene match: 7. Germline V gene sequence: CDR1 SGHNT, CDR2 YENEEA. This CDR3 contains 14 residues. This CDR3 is CASSATGVVDTQYF. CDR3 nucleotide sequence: TGTGCCAGCAGCGCCACAGGGGTGGTAGATACGCAGTATTTT.

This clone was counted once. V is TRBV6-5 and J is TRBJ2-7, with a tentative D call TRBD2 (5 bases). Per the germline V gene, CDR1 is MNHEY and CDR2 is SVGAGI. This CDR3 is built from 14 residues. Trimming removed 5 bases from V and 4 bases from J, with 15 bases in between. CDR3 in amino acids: CASSPRLGSYEQYF. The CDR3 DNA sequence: TGTGCCAGCAGTCCCCGACTGGGGAGTTACGAGCAGTACTTC.

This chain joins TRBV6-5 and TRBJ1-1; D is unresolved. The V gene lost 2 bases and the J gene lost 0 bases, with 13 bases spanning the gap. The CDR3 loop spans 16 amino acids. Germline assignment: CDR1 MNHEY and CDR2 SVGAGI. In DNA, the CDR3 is TGTGCCAGCAGTTACAGTGGCCGAGCCATGAACACTGAAGCTTTCTTT. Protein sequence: CASSYSGRAMNTEAFF.

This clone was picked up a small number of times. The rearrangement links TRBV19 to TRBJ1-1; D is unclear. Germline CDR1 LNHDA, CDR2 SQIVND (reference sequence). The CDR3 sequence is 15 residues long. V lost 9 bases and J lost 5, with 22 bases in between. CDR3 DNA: TGTGCCAGCGCAAACCCCCCGGGATCCGAAACTGAAGCTTTCTTT. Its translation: CASANPPGSETEAFF.

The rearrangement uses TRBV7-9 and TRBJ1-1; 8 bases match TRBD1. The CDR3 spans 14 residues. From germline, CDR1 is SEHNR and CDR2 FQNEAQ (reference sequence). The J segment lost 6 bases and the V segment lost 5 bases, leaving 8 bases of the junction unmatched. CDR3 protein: CASSRQGAIAEAFF. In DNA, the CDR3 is TGTGCCAGCAGCCGGCAGGGGGCGATCGCTGAAGCTTTCTTT. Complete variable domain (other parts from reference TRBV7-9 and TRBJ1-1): DTGVSQNPRHKITKRGQNVTFRCDPISEHNRLYWYRQTLGQGPEFLTYFQNEAQLEKSRLLSDRFSAERPKGSFSTLEIQRTEQGDSAMYLCASSRQGAIAEAFFGQGTRLTVV.

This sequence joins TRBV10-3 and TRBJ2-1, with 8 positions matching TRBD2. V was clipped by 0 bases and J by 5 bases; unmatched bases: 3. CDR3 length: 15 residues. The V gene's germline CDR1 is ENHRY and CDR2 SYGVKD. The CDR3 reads CAISESGLVNNEQFF. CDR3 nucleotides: TGTGCCATCAGTGAGTCGGGACTAGTAAACAATGAGCAGTTCTTC.

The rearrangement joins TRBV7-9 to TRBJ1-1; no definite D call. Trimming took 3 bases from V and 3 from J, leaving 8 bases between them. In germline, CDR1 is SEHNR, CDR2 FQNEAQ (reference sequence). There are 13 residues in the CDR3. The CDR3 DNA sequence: TGTGCCAGCAGCTTCGGGGAGTACACTGAAGCTTTCTTT. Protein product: CASSFGEYTEAFF.

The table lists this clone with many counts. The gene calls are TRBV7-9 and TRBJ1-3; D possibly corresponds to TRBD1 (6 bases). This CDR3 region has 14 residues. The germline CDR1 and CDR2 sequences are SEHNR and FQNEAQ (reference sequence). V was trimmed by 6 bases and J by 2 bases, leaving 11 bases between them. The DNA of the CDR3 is TGTGCCAGCAGTCCCGGACAGCCTGGAAACACCATATATTTT. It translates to CASSPGQPGNTIYF. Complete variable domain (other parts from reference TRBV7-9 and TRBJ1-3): DTGVSQNPRHKITKRGQNVTFRCDPISEHNRLYWYRQTLGQGPEFLTYFQNEAQLEKSRLLSDRFSAERPKGSFSTLEIQRTEQGDSAMYLCASSPGQPGNTIYFGEGSWLTVV.